This T cell receptor (beta chain) was sequenced in a study of CD8 T cells in Susac syndrome. The V segment lost 5 bases and the J segment 8 bases; nucleotides outside the gene matches: 15. CDR1 and CDR2 from the germline V gene are SEHNR and FQNEAQ (reference sequence). The CDR3 has 16 amino acids. An amount of RNA that ranged from roughly 0.45 to 1 ug was reverse transcribed with random hexamers. The immunoSEQ assay covered 54 Vbeta and 13 Jbeta segments for CDR3. In TCRdb, the immunoSEQ multiplex PCR reads were re-called with MiXCR into one record per CDR3 protein. This sample has some 150,000 distinct CDR3 sequences, with nearly 97% found just once. Control patients had untreated stable or active relapsing-remitting multiple sclerosis by revised McDonald criteria. Points on this clonotype: Lacking the conserved final phenylalanine or tryptophan, this CDR3 likely reflects a read error.

Sequenced sample: CD8+ T cells from PBMCs. The receptor comes from a human donor with multiple sclerosis. V usage is TRBV7-9 and J usage is TRBJ2-1; 7 positions agree with TRBD2. CDR3 protein: CASSDPGTNRPHEQFL. CDR3 sequence (DNA): TGTGCCAGCAGCGACCCCGGGACTAACCGCCCTCATGAGCAGTTCCTC.